The clone carrying this T cell receptor (beta chain) was picked up one time. The source of the sample is a study of blood T cell repertoires in COVID-19. Overall study context: Acute and convalescent COVID-19 specimens originated in the United States, Italy and Spain. T cells, B-cell-depleted T cells, or PBMCs provided the cDNA or gDNA that served as material.

Source study methods: Amplification of reference gene primers provided the estimated nucleated cell counts. Profiled with immunoSEQ multiplex PCR; TCRdb holds only in-frame clones, not every one. Clonal size and the V and J genes are those of that table, whereas D and trimming came from the DNA. The sample lists about 49,000 clones; about four fifths were seen once. J was trimmed by 7 bases and V by 2 bases; bases with no gene match: 3. This CDR3 is built from 15 residues. From germline, CDR1 is KGHSH and CDR2 LQKENI. The V and J genes are TRBV18 and TRBJ1-6, with 9 bases matching TRBD1. This TCR was sampled from a man aged 45-60 years with acute or convalescent COVID-19. Sequencing was done on a sample of peripheral blood. The CDR3 bases are TGTGCCAGCTCACCATCGGACAGGGGAAATTCACCCCTCCACTTT. Translating gives CASSPSDRGNSPLHF.